This TCR beta chain comes out of a study of breast tumors, draining lymph nodes, adjacent tissues. The V segment lost 4 bases and the J segment 2 bases; nucleotides outside the gene matches: 4. Germline V gene data show CDR1 as GTSNPN and CDR2 as SVGIG (reference sequence). The CDR3 totals 13 residues. For this clonotype: As yet, its antigen is unknown.

TCRdb re-called the multiplex PCR reads with MiXCR, one entry per CDR3 protein. The table includes over 130,000 distinct CDR3 sequences, about 31% detected once. Whole-study results and caveats: Tumors had less TCR diversity than lymph nodes, more than nontumor tissue.

The lymph nodes were axillary draining lymph nodes from breast cancer patients. The specimen sequenced was axillary lymph node tissue. The clonotype was recovered from a female donor with breast cancer. Some clones in this sample may be carry-over from other donors' samples. V is TRBV30 and J is TRBJ1-2; 7 nucleotides agree with TRBD1. The CDR3 nucleotides read TGTGCCTGGAATCCAGGGGGGAACTATGGCTACACCTTC. Amino acids: CAWNPGGNYGYTF. The full variable domain, in which reference TRBV30 and TRBJ1-2 provide the parts outside the CDR3, is SQTIHQWPATLVQPVGSPLSLECTVEGTSNPNLYWYRQAAGRGLQLLFYSVGIGQISSEVPQNLSASRPQDRQFILSSKKLLLSDSGFYLCAWNPGGNYGYTFGSGTRLTVV.